Following are 6 T cell receptor beta chains from one sample sequenced in a study of CD8 T cells in ankylosing spondylitis. These TCRs are of unknown antigen specificity. Whole-study results and caveats: Seemingly characteristic of ankylosing spondylitis blood was a TCR beta motif consisting of eight highly homologous variants.

TCRdb passed the 5' RACE reads through MiXCR, listing each CDR3 protein once. The sample gives around 770,000 distinct CDR3 sequences, roughly 20% of which show up once; 15% to 20% is in the top ten. The sample was blood, either unsorted or a sorted T cell fraction (not recorded which). The source is a male donor with ankylosing spondylitis.

V and J are TRBV28 and TRBJ2-1, with TRBD2 as a possible D gene (6 bases). Trimming shortened V by 2 bases and J by 7 bases, and 15 bases separated the two germline ends. Per germline, CDR1 MDHEN and CDR2 SYDVKM. The CDR3 spans 15 residues. CDR3 sequence (DNA): TGTGCCAGCAGTTTAGACGGGAGTACGGTGAATGAGCAGTTCTTC. Translated, it gives CASSLDGSTVNEQFF.

This chain connects TRBV12-3 or TRBV12-4 to TRBJ1-4, with 11 bases aligning to TRBD1. CDR3 size: 15 residues. The junction had 6 bases not matched to a gene; V was cut back by 5 bases and J by 7 bases. This chain's CDR3 is CASSISGTGGEKLFF. CDR3 bases: TGTGCCAGCAGTATTTCCGGGACAGGGGGTGAAAAACTGTTTTTT.

Remarks on this clonotype: A much larger clone sits a single nucleotide away, making a read error possible. The V gene is TRBV5-6, the J gene TRBJ1-2; D not resolved. Germline V lookup: CDR1 SGHDT, CDR2 YYEEEE. This CDR3 is built from 12 residues. V lost 2 bases, J lost 3 bases, and 5 bases lay in between. CDR3: CASSFEDYGYTF. As DNA, the CDR3 is TGTGCCAGCAGCTTCGAAGACTATGGCTACACCTTC.

This clonotype was detected a few times. This sequence joins TRBV6-5 and TRBJ2-7; 7 nucleotides align to TRBD1. Germline V CDR1 and CDR2: MNHEY, SVGAGI. This CDR3 has 13 amino acids. V gave up 3 bases and J gave up 4 bases; unmatched junction bases: 3. Here the CDR3 reads CASSYQQGYEQYF. CDR3 DNA: TGTGCCAGCAGTTATCAACAGGGGTACGAGCAGTACTTC.

This chain joins TRBV20-1 and TRBJ2-5; D unclear. The length of the CDR3 is 14 residues. V gave up 1 base and J gave up 4 bases, with 13 bases separating them. The germline V gene has CDR1 DFQATT and CDR2 SNEGSKA (reference sequence). Here the CDR3 reads CSARVAATPETQYF. The CDR3 region has the DNA TGCAGTGCTAGAGTGGCGGCTACGCCAGAGACCCAGTACTTC.

This clonotype was counted only a few times. This chain uses TRBV7-2 with TRBJ2-1, with D possibly TRBD2 on 6 matching bases. CDR1 is SGHTA, CDR2 FQGNSA, per germline. CDR3 length equals 13 residues. The V end lost 4 bases, the J end lost 3 bases, and 7 bases lay between the germline ends. CDR3 region: CASSWDFYNEQFF. CDR3 bases: TGTGCCAGCAGCTGGGACTTCTACAATGAGCAGTTCTTC.